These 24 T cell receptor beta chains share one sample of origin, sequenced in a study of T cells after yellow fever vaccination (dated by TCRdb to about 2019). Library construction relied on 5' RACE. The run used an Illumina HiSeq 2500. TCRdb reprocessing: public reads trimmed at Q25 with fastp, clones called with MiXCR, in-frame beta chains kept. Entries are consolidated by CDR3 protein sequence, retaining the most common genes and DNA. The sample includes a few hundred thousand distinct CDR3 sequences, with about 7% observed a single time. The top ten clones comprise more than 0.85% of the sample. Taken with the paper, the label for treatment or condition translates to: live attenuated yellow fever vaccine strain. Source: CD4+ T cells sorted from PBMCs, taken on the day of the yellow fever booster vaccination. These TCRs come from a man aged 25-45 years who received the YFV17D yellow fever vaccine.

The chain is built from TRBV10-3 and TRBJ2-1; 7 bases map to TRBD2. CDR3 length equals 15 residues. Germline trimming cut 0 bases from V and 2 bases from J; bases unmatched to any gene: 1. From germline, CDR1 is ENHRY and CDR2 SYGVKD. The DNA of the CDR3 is TGTGCCATCAGTGAGTCGCTAGCGGCCTACAATGAGCAGTTCTTC. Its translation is CAISESLAAYNEQFF.

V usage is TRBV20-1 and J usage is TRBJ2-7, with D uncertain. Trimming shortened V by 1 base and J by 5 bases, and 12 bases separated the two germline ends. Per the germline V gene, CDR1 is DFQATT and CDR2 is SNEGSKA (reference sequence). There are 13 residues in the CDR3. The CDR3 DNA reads TGCAGTGCTAGAGGCCCAAGCCCCCACGAGCAGTACTTC. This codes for CSARGPSPHEQYF.

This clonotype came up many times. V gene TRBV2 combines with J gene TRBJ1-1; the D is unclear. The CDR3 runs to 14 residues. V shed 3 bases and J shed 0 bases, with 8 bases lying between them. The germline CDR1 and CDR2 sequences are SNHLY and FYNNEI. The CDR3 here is CASSDRYMNTEAFF. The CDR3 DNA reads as TGTGCCAGCAGTGACAGGTACATGAACACTGAAGCTTTCTTT.

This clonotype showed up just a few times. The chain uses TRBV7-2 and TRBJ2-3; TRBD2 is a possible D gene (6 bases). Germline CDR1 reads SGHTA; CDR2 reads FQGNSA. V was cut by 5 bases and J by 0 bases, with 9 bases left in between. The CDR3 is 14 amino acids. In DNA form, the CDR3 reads TGTGCCAGCAGCAAGGGACTCAGCACAGATACGCAGTATTTT. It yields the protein CASSKGLSTDTQYF.

The CDR3 DNA reads TGCAGTGCTATGGGACACCAGTACGAGCAGTACTTC. Translated: CSAMGHQYEQYF. V gene TRBV20-1 combines with J gene TRBJ2-7; TRBD1 is a possible D gene (6 bases). In germline, CDR1 is DFQATT, CDR2 SNEGSKA (reference sequence). V lost 4 bases and J lost 4, with 11 bases in between. The CDR3 extends over 12 amino acids.

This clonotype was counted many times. The CDR3 is CASSRNLAENTGELFF. The CDR3 DNA follows: TGTGCCAGCAGCCGGAACCTAGCGGAGAACACCGGGGAGCTGTTTTTT. The gene calls are TRBV9 and TRBJ2-2; 7 nucleotides line up with TRBD2. Germline lookup yields CDR1 SGDLS and CDR2 YYNGEE. Unmatched junction bases numbered 7, after V lost 4 bases and J lost 1 base. The CDR3 sequence is 16 residues long.

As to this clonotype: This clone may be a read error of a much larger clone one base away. The CDR3 reads CSARTRNLWSDEQFF. CDR3 nucleotide sequence: TGCAGTGCTAGAACCCGTAACCTGTGGTCGGATGAGCAGTTCTTC. The genes are TRBV20-1 and TRBJ2-1, with D unclear. Germline loops: CDR1 DFQATT, CDR2 SNEGSKA (reference sequence). The CDR3 sequence is 15 residues long. Between the trimmed V and J ends, which lost 2 bases and 8 bases, there was a span of 19 bases.

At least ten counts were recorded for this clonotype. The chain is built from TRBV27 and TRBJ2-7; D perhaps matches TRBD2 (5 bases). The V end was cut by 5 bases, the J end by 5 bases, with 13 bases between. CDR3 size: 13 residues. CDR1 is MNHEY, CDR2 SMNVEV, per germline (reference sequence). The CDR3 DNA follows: TGTGCCAGCAGTCCCCATGAGGGCAACGAGCAGTACTTC. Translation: CASSPHEGNEQYF.

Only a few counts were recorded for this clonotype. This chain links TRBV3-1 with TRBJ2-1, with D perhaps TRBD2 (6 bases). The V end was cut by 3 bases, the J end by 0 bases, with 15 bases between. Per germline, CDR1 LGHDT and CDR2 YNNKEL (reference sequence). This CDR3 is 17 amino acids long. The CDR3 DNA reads TGTGCCAGCAGCCACCTATCACGGACTATCTCCTACAATGAGCAGTTCTTC. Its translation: CASSHLSRTISYNEQFF.

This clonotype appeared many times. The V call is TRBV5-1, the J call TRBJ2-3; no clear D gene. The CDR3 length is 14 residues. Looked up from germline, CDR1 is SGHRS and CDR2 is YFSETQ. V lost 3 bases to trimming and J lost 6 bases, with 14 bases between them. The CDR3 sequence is CASSSPPRFDTQYF. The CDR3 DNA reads TGCGCCAGCAGCTCCCCGCCCCGCTTCGATACGCAGTATTTT.

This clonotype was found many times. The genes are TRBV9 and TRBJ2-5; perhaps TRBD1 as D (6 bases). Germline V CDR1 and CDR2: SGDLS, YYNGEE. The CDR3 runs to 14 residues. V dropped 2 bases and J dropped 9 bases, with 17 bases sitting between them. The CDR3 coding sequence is TGTGCCAGCAGCGTCGCCGGGACATCGCAGGCCCAGTACTTC. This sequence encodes CASSVAGTSQAQYF. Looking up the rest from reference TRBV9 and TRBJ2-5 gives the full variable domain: DSGVTQTPKHLITATGQRVTLRCSPRSGDLSVYWYQQSLDQGLQFLIQYYNGEERAKGNILERFSAQQFPDLHSELNLSSLELGDSALYFCASSVAGTSQAQYFGPGTRLLVL.

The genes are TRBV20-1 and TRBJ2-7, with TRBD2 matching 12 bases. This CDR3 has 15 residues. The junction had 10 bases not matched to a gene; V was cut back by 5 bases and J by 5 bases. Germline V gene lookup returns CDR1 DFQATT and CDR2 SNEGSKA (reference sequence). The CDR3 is CSAGGRLAGVNEQYF. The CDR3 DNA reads TGCAGTGCTGGGGGTAGACTAGCGGGAGTAAACGAGCAGTACTTC.

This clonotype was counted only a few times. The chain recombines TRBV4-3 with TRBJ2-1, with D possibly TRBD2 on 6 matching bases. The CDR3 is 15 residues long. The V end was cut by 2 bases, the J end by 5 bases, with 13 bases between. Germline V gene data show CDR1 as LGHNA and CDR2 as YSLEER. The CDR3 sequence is CASSQLGGRDNEQFF. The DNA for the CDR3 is TGCGCCAGCAGCCAACTGGGAGGACGGGACAATGAGCAGTTCTTC.

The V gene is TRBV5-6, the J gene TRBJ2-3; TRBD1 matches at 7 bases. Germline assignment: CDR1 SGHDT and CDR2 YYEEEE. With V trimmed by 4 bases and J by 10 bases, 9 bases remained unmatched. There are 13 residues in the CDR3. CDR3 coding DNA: TGTGCCAGCAGCGAGGGGACAGTTCAGTCGCAGTATTTT. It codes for CASSEGTVQSQYF. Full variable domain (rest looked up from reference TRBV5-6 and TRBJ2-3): DAGVTQSPTHLIKTRGQQVTLRCSPKSGHDTVSWYQQALGQGPQFIFQYYEEEERQRGNFPDRFSGHQFPNYSSELNVNALLLGDSALYLCASSEGTVQSQYFGPGTRLTVL.

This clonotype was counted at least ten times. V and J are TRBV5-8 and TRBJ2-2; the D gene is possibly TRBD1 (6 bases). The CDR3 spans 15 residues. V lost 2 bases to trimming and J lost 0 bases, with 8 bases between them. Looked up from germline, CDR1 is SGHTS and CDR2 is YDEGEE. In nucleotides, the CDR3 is TGTGCCAGCAGCTTAAGGACAGCGAACACCGGGGAGCTGTTTTTT. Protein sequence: CASSLRTANTGELFF.

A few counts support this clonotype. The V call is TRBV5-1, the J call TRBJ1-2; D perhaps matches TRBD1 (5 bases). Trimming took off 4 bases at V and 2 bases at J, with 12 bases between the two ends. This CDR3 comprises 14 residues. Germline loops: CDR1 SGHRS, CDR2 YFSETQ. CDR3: CASSAGTANYGYTF. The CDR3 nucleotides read TGCGCCAGCAGCGCCGGGACGGCGAACTATGGCTACACCTTC. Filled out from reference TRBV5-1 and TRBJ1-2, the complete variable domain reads KAGVTQTPRYLIKTRGQQVTLSCSPISGHRSVSWYQQTPGQGLQFLFEYFSETQRNKGNFPGRFSGRQFSNSRSEMNVSTLELGDSALYLCASSAGTANYGYTFGSGTRLTVV.

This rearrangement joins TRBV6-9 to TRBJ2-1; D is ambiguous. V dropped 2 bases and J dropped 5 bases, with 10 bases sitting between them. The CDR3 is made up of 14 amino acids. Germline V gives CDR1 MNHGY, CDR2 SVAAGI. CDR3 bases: TGTGCCAGCAGTTATAGGGTAGTTCACAATGAGCAGTTCTTC. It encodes CASSYRVVHNEQFF.

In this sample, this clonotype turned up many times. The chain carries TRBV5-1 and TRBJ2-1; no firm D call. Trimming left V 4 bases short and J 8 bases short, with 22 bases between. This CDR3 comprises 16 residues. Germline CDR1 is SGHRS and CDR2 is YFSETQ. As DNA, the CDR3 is TGCGCCAGCAGCATACAACCGGGCCAGCGATTGGATGAGCAGTTCTTC. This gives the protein CASSIQPGQRLDEQFF.

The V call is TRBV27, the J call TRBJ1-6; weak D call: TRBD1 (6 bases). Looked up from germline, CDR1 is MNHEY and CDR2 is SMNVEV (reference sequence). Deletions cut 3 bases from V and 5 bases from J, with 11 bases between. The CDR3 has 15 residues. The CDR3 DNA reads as TGTGCCAGCAGTTTTACGGGGGCAGATAATTCACCCCTCCACTTT. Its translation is CASSFTGADNSPLHF.

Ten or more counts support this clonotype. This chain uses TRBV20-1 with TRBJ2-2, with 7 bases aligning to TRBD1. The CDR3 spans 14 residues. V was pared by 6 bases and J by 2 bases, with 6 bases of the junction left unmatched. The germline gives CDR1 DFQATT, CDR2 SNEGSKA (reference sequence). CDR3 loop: CSAQGQSNTGELFF. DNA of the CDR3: TGCAGTGCCCAGGGACAGAGTAACACCGGGGAGCTGTTTTTT.

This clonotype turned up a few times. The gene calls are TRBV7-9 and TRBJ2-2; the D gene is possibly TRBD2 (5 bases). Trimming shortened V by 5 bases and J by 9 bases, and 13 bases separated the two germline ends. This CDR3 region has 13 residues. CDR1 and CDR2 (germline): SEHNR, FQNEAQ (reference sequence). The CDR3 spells CASSRPEDRELFF. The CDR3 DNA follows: TGTGCCAGCAGCCGACCGGAGGATAGGGAGCTGTTTTTT.

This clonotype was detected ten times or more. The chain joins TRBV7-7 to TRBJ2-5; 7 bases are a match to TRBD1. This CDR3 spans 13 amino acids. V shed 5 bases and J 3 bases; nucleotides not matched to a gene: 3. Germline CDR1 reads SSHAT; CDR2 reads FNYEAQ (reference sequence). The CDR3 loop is CASSQGTEETQYF. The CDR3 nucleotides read TGTGCCAGCAGCCAGGGGACAGAAGAGACCCAGTACTTC.

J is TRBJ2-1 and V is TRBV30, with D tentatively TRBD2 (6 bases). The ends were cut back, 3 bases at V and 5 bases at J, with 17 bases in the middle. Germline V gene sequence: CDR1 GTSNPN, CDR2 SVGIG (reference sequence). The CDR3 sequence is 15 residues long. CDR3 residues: CAWRVVRGNHNEQFF. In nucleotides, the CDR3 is TGTGCCTGGAGAGTCGTTCGCGGGAACCACAATGAGCAGTTCTTC. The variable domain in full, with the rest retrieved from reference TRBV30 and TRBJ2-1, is SQTIHQWPATLVQPVGSPLSLECTVEGTSNPNLYWYRQAAGRGLQLLFYSVGIGQISSEVPQNLSASRPQDRQFILSSKKLLLSDSGFYLCAWRVVRGNHNEQFFGPGTRLTVL.

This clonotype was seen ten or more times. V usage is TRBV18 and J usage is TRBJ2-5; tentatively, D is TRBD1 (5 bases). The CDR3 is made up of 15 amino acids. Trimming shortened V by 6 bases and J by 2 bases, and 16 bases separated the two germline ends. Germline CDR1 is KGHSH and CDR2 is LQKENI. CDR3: CASSLRTSTQETQYF. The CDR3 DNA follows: TGTGCCAGCTCCCTTCGGACATCTACACAAGAGACCCAGTACTTC.